The 23 T cell receptor beta chains below come from one sample, sequenced in a study of T-cell reconstitution after alpha-beta-depleted transplantation in children. During its preparation, the TCRbeta library received unique molecular identifiers. MiXCR, applied by TCRdb to the PCR reads, yields one record per CDR3 protein. The sample has about 300,000 distinct CDR3 sequences, roughly 9.1% seen once. This material consisted of PBMCs, taken before TCRalphabeta/CD19-depleted stem cell transplant. These receptors all stem from a boy in the first two years of life with acute myeloid leukemia, due to receive a stem cell transplant.

This clonotype was recorded at least ten times. The chain has TRBV7-3 and TRBJ2-1, with TRBD2 matching 11 bases. Unmatched junction bases numbered 9, after V lost 3 bases and J lost 8 bases. Germline V gene data show CDR1 as SGHTA and CDR2 as FQGTGA. The CDR3 length is 16 residues. The CDR3 region has the DNA TGTGCCAGCAGCTTGACCGTAGCGGGAGGGCCGGATGAGCAGTTCTTC. Translating it yields CASSLTVAGGPDEQFF.

This clonotype has at least ten counts. This sequence joins TRBV24-1 and TRBJ2-3, with D perhaps TRBD2 (6 bases). The V end was cut by 5 bases, the J end by 1 base, with 9 bases between. Germline CDR1 is KGHDR and CDR2 is SFDVKD. The CDR3 is 14 residues long. The CDR3 sequence: CATSGGDGTDTQYF. CDR3 nucleotides: TGTGCCACCAGTGGGGGGGATGGCACAGATACGCAGTATTTT.

This clonotype was seen ten or more times. The chain is built from TRBV27 and TRBJ1-1, with 7 bases identical to TRBD1. The germline V gene encodes CDR1 MNHEY and CDR2 SMNVEV (reference sequence). The CDR3 length is 14 residues. V lost 6 bases to trimming and J lost 0 bases; unmatched junction nucleotides: 4. CDR3 DNA sequence: TGTGCCAGCAGATTAAGGGGGCTGAACACTGAAGCTTTCTTT. This gives the protein CASRLRGLNTEAFF.

The chain uses TRBV19 and TRBJ2-3; D remains ambiguous. Looked up from germline, CDR1 is LNHDA and CDR2 is SQIVND (reference sequence). Trimming took off 1 base at V and 2 bases at J, with 7 bases between the two ends. The CDR3 has 14 residues. The CDR3 coding sequence is TGTGCCAGTAGTATAGGTCTCATCACAGATACGCAGTATTTT. It specifies CASSIGLITDTQYF.

In this sample, this clonotype turned up many times. J is TRBJ2-1 and V is TRBV7-2; tentatively, D is TRBD2 (6 bases). V was shortened by 0 bases and J by 2 bases, with 11 bases between the two germline ends. The germline CDR1 and CDR2 sequences are SGHTA and FQGNSA. This CDR3 is built from 16 residues. The CDR3 region is CASSLAGRGTYNEQFF. For the CDR3, the DNA is TGTGCCAGCAGCTTAGCGGGGCGGGGCACCTACAATGAGCAGTTCTTC. The full variable domain, its missing parts supplied by reference TRBV7-2 and TRBJ2-1, is GAGVSQSPSNKVTEKGKDVELRCDPISGHTALYWYRQSLGQGLEFLIYFQGNSAPDKSGLPSDRFSAERTGGSVSTLTIQRTQQEDSAVYLCASSLAGRGTYNEQFFGPGTRLTVL.

Ten or more counts support this clonotype. The rearrangement uses TRBV7-2 and TRBJ2-7, with D possibly TRBD2 on 5 matching bases. The CDR3 has 14 residues. Trimming removed 1 base from V and 2 bases from J, with 9 bases in between. Germline V gene sequence: CDR1 SGHTA, CDR2 FQGNSA. The CDR3 here is CASSLGLRPYEQYF. Here the CDR3 DNA reads TGTGCCAGCAGCTTAGGACTACGACCCTACGAGCAGTACTTC.

This clonotype was counted many times. The genes are TRBV29-1 and TRBJ1-1; no reliable D call. Germline CDR1 SQVTM, CDR2 ANQGSEA. This CDR3 is built from 10 residues. The V end was cut by 7 bases, the J end by 5 bases, with 8 bases between. The CDR3 sequence: CSAKWTEAFF. The CDR3 DNA follows: TGCAGCGCCAAATGGACTGAAGCTTTCTTT.

The CDR3 loop reads CASSRGRLFF. The CDR3, as DNA: TGTGCCAGCAGCCGAGGACGGCTGTTCTTC. J is TRBJ2-1 and V is TRBV11-2; D unclear. This CDR3 is built from 10 residues. V was trimmed by 5 bases and J by 15 bases, leaving 11 bases between them. CDR1 and CDR2 from the germline V gene are SGHAT and FQNNGV.

This clonotype was counted between two and nine times. The DNA of the CDR3 is TGTGCCAGCAGCTTAGATCAGGATACGCAGTATTTT. Residues: CASSLDQDTQYF. V gene TRBV11-2 combines with J gene TRBJ2-3, with D uncertain. Between the trimmed V and J ends, which lost 0 bases and 6 bases, there was a span of 4 bases. CDR3 size: 12 residues. Germline CDR1 and CDR2: SGHAT and FQNNGV.

In its sample, this clonotype was seen many times. In DNA, the CDR3 is TGCAGCGTTGTAGGGACTAGAGGCTATAGGGAGCAGTTCTTC. It yields the protein CSVVGTRGYREQFF. The chain links TRBV29-1 to TRBJ2-1, with 8 bases fitting TRBD2. The CDR3 has 14 amino acids. Germline values: CDR1 SQVTM, CDR2 ANQGSEA. The J segment lost 10 bases and the V segment lost 4 bases, leaving 12 bases of the junction unmatched.

The sample holds a few counts of this clonotype. The rearrangement links TRBV11-2 to TRBJ2-3; D not resolved. V lost 0 bases and J 0 bases, leaving 7 bases between the germline ends. Germline V gives CDR1 SGHAT, CDR2 FQNNGV. There are 15 residues in the CDR3. The CDR3 is CASSLDPRSTDTQYF. In DNA form, the CDR3 reads TGTGCCAGCAGCTTAGATCCTCGGAGCACAGATACGCAGTATTTT.

This clonotype was recorded many times. The chain employs TRBV19 and TRBJ2-1; D might be TRBD1 or TRBD2, each matching 6 bases. Germline V CDR1 and CDR2: LNHDA, SQIVND (reference sequence). Trimming cost V 5 bases and J 3 bases, with 14 bases left between them. This CDR3 has 15 residues. CDR3 amino acids: CASSPQGGNYNEQFF. CDR3 DNA sequence: TGTGCCAGTAGTCCACAGGGAGGAAACTACAATGAGCAGTTCTTC.

There are many counts of this clonotype. The chain couples TRBV20-1 to TRBJ2-2; 11 positions match TRBD2. This CDR3 spans 17 amino acids. After removal of 3 bases from V and 4 bases from J, the junction contained 10 bases not matched to a gene. Germline V gene data show CDR1 as DFQATT and CDR2 as SNEGSKA (reference sequence). CDR3 protein: CSASVLAGARATGELFF. The CDR3 DNA sequence: TGCAGTGCTAGCGTACTAGCGGGGGCCCGAGCCACCGGGGAGCTGTTTTTT.

This clonotype showed up many times. This rearrangement joins TRBV3-1 to TRBJ2-3; TRBD1 is a possible D gene (6 bases). The CDR3 totals 15 residues. Germline CDR1 LGHDT, CDR2 YNNKEL (reference sequence). Trimming removed 0 bases from V and 6 bases from J, with 13 bases in between. CDR3 in amino acids: CASSQEGTWVDTQYF. The CDR3 region has the DNA TGTGCCAGCAGCCAAGAAGGGACATGGGTCGATACGCAGTATTTT.

This clonotype was counted many times. This chain uses TRBV21-1 with TRBJ1-1; TRBD1, the table's D call, lacks a check against the DNA. TRBV21-1 is annotated as a pseudogene. CDR3 length: 15 residues. The CDR3 sequence: CASSNEGAGNTEAFF. The DNA of the CDR3 is TGTGCCAGCAGCAACGAGGGGGCTGGGAACACTGAAGCTTTCTTT.

This clonotype was seen many times. The chain links TRBV3-1 to TRBJ2-6, with D possibly being TRBD1 (5 bases). The CDR3 sequence is 18 residues long. Germline CDR1 and CDR2: LGHDT and YNNKEL (reference sequence). Deletions cut 0 bases from V and 0 bases from J, with 12 bases between. For the CDR3, the DNA is TGTGCCAGCAGCCAAGAGGAGACAGTGAGCTCTGGGGCCAACGTCCTGACTTTC. This sequence encodes CASSQEETVSSGANVLTF.

This clonotype was seen at least ten times. Here the CDR3 reads CASSLEGASSYNEQFF. The CDR3 coding sequence is TGCGCCAGCAGCTTGGAAGGCGCTAGCTCCTACAATGAGCAGTTCTTC. The rearrangement joins TRBV5-1 to TRBJ2-1; no clear D gene. This CDR3 comprises 16 residues. Looked up from germline, CDR1 is SGHRS and CDR2 is YFSETQ. V lost 0 bases and J 0 bases, leaving 10 bases between the germline ends.

The CDR3 sequence is CASSPAGYQETQYF. CDR3 nucleotide sequence: TGTGCCAGCTCACCCGCTGGGTACCAAGAGACCCAGTACTTC. This sequence joins TRBV18 and TRBJ2-5, with no clear D. Germline CDR1 KGHSH, CDR2 LQKENI. The CDR3 runs to 14 residues. Trimming removed 3 bases from V and 0 bases from J, with 8 bases in between. Full variable domain (rest looked up from reference TRBV18 and TRBJ2-5): NAGVMQNPRHLVRRRGQEARLRCSPMKGHSHVYWYRQLPEEGLKFMVYLQKENIIDESGMPKERFSAEFPKEGPSILRIQQVVRGDSAAYFCASSPAGYQETQYFGPGTRLLVL.

Ten or more counts support this clonotype. For the CDR3, the DNA is TGTGCCAGCAGTTACGAGGGTGAGCAGTTCTTC. Translation: CASSYEGEQFF. This chain uses TRBV6-5 with TRBJ2-1; tentative D call: TRBD2 (5 bases). This CDR3 spans 11 amino acids. The V end was cut by 2 bases, the J end by 9 bases, with 5 bases between. Germline-derived CDR1 and CDR2 are MNHEY and SVGAGI.

This clonotype has a handful of counts. The J gene is TRBJ2-2, the V gene TRBV27; 9 bases are shared with TRBD2. The CDR3 sequence is 15 residues long. Trimming cost V 9 bases and J 0 bases; bases outside gene matches: 5. The germline V gene encodes CDR1 MNHEY and CDR2 SMNVEV (reference sequence). CDR3 in amino acids: CASTRLAANTGELFF. For the CDR3, the DNA is TGTGCCAGTACGAGACTAGCGGCGAACACCGGGGAGCTGTTTTTT.

This clonotype was seen many times. The V and J genes are TRBV27 and TRBJ2-1; the D is unclear. The V end lost 6 bases, the J end lost 6 bases, and 6 bases lay between the germline ends. Looked up from germline, CDR1 is MNHEY and CDR2 is SMNVEV (reference sequence). The CDR3 contains 11 residues. The CDR3 bases are TGTGCCAGCAGGCTCGGCAATGAGCAGTTCTTC. Its translation is CASRLGNEQFF.

This clonotype was observed a handful of times. J is TRBJ2-7 and V is TRBV10-3; 7 bases map to TRBD1. This CDR3 comprises 15 residues. The ends lost 1 base at V and 1 base at J; junction bases unmatched: 4. CDR1 is ENHRY, CDR2 SYGVKD, per germline. The CDR3 DNA sequence: TGTGCCATCAGTGAGTTGGACAGGACTTCCTACGAGCAGTACTTC. Translation gives CAISELDRTSYEQYF.

The chain recombines TRBV19 with TRBJ2-7, with D possibly matching TRBD2 (6 bases). V lost 3 bases and J lost 3, with 15 bases in between. Looked up from germline, CDR1 is LNHDA and CDR2 is SQIVND (reference sequence). There are 15 residues in the CDR3. CDR3 coding DNA: TGTGCCAGTAGTATTGGTTCTAGCGAGGGCTACGAGCAGTACTTC. It is translated as CASSIGSSEGYEQYF.